A single TCR beta chain is shown here with its context. What it binds is not known. The entry originates in a study of shared clonotypes between healthy human individuals. Study observations and caveats: Rarefaction curves obtained for sorted subsets showed sequencing incomplete despite large depth. Naive subsets tended to show greater estimated richness than memory subsets.

The assay was run at deep level. Authors' analysis steps: Filtering differed, since immunoSEQ gave only junction sequences and no quality scores. The assay was immunoSEQ multiplex PCR, and TCRdb's table has in-frame clones only and misses some. The V and J calls and clone size are taken from that table; D and trimming were inferred from the DNA. The sample lists around 2.1 million clones, approximately 95% seen once, with roughly 0.13% in the top ten. This CDR3 region has 15 residues. CDR1 is KGHSH and CDR2 is LQKENI in the germline V gene. V shed 6 bases and J 1 base; nucleotides not matched to a gene: 7.

The sample consisted of naive CD4+ T cells sorted from blood. Described subset: CD45RA+ positively selected. This sequence originates from a young man in good health. The V call is TRBV18, the J call TRBJ2-7; 9 bases are a match to TRBD1. The CDR3: CASSQGQGPSYEQYF. The CDR3 coding sequence is TGTGCCAGCTCCCAAGGACAGGGGCCTTCCTACGAGCAGTACTTC.